This T cell receptor beta chain appears in the sequencing data of a study of T cells after yellow fever vaccination. Notes on the study in general: Post-booster samples contained most primary-vaccination clones (about 95% CD4, approximately 88% CD8). Relatively few clonotypes were ones that appeared in both CD4 and CD8 compartments. Researchers report a weaker secondary response that nonetheless peaked faster, day 5 versus 15.

The CDR3 has 13 residues. The V gene's germline CDR1 is SEHNR and CDR2 FQNEAQ (reference sequence). V was cut by 4 bases and J by 0 bases, with 4 bases left in between. TCR cDNA was made by 5'RACE template switching, adding a universal primer site and UMIs. TCRdb re-derived calls from the 5' RACE reads in MiXCR, one entry per CDR3 protein. The sample has about 510,000 distinct CDR3 sequences, around a fifth seen once. Comments on this clonotype: Its antigen remains unknown.

The clonotype originates from a man younger than 30 who received the YFV17D yellow fever vaccine. The source was PBMCs, collected 21 days after the first yellow fever vaccination. The chain recombines TRBV7-9 with TRBJ2-1; no clear D. The DNA for the CDR3 is TGTGCCAGCAGCTGGAACTCCTACAATGAGCAGTTCTTC. Translation: CASSWNSYNEQFF.